This is a list of T cell receptor beta chains from one sample in a study of monozygotic twins with inflammatory bowel disease. Reanalyzing the 5' RACE reads, TCRdb keeps one entry per CDR3 protein, without DNA. This sample lists about 420,000 distinct CDR3 sequences; its ten largest clones have 2% to 2.5%. The sequenced sample was blood. These receptors were collected from a human donor with ulcerative colitis or Crohn's disease, or a healthy co-twin of an affected twin (not recorded which). Each CDR3 is given with its conserved first and last residue.

V gene	J gene	CDR3 protein
TRBV12-3/TRBV12-4	TRBJ1-5	CASSLSYQPQHF
TRBV28	TRBJ1-1	CASRKTGGNTEAFF
TRBV7-8	TRBJ2-5	CASSFRDRVETQYF
TRBV3-1	TRBJ2-5	CASSQECQWGTQETQYF
TRBV6-1	TRBJ1-2	CASIVGGYGYTF
TRBV7-2	TRBJ2-7	CASSLSAGGSYEQYF
TRBV20-1	TRBJ2-7	CSARQVISYEQYF
TRBV5-1	TRBJ2-7	CASSLSFGTYEQYF
TRBV2	TRBJ1-2	CASRGTDNYGYTF
TRBV5-1	TRBJ1-5	CASSSGGGGGNQPQHF
TRBV5-1	TRBJ2-1	CASSLAPTSGYNEQFF
TRBV5-6	TRBJ1-2	CASSFGQGDYYGYTF
TRBV11-1	TRBJ1-3	CASSHNMGTGKSYRGNTIYF
TRBV19	TRBJ2-1	CASRLGGGYNEQFF
TRBV2	TRBJ2-7	CASTGDWAAAYEQYF
TRBV11-3	TRBJ2-7	CASSPGGGFHEQYF
TRBV7-6	TRBJ2-2	CASSPGRTVYTGELFF
TRBV6-1	TRBJ2-6	CASNPGGTGANVLTF
TRBV6-1	TRBJ1-2	CASSVLGGSGGYTF
TRBV5-4	TRBJ2-7	CASSLGGTTYEQYF
TRBV30	TRBJ2-1	CAWQGSYNEQFF
TRBV29-1	TRBJ1-1	CSVKRGDFEAFF
TRBV20-1	TRBJ2-7	CSAVGTGVGEQYF
TRBV5-6	TRBJ1-1	CASSLRGIHTEAFF
TRBV4-1	TRBJ2-4	CASSPLLTSGAPDF
TRBV10-2	TRBJ1-5	CASSGRRQPQHF
TRBV6-5	TRBJ2-1	CASKPNPREQFF
TRBV28	TRBJ2-1	CASSPLGLAAYNEQFF
TRBV28	TRBJ2-3	CASSLAAGGTQYF
TRBV28	TRBJ2-5	CASRGTSGSRGETQYF
TRBV28	TRBJ1-1	CASSDDTEAFF
TRBV5-1	TRBJ1-4	CASSLGGFQEKLFF
TRBV21-1	TRBJ2-1	CASSTHRGRADEQFF
TRBV28	TRBJ2-7	CASSLYGAGGSYEQYF
TRBV20-1	TRBJ2-7	CSARDNRVLYEQYF
TRBV6-1	TRBJ1-1	CASSGRAPGEAFF
TRBV4-2	TRBJ2-1	CASSQANSGGASEQFF
TRBV7-6	TRBJ2-3	CASSLNPSGVATDTQYF
TRBV4-1	TRBJ2-5	CASSQDPSGAQFQETQYF
TRBV20-1	TRBJ1-4	CSAPGPEKLFF
TRBV5-1	TRBJ1-4	CASSSDMGEKLFF
TRBV29-1	TRBJ2-5	CSVNKGETQYF
TRBV18	TRBJ1-2	CASSPERGGYGYTF
TRBV9	TRBJ1-3	CASSARDSNSGNTIYF
TRBV19	TRBJ2-2	CASSIARGTGELFF
TRBV6-5	TRBJ2-6	CASSYSGGGGANVLTF
TRBV20-1	TRBJ2-5	CSARDFGREETQYF
TRBV13	TRBJ2-3	CASSSLTSGKGNTQYF
TRBV5-1	TRBJ2-7	CASSRGVSDSYEQYF
TRBV5-1	TRBJ2-7	CASSLSGSTYEQYF
TRBV5-6	TRBJ2-3	CASSPAGGLQDTQYF
TRBV20-1	TRBJ1-2	CSVVGGPTSRF